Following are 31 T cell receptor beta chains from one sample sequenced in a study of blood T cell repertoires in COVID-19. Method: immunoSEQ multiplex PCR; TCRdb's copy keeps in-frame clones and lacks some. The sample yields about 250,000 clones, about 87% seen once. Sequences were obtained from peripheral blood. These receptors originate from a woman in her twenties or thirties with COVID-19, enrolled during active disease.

CDR3 loop: CASSQVPPKGTANSPLHF. In DNA, the CDR3 is TGCGCCAGCAGCCAAGTGCCCCCGAAGGGGACAGCGAATTCACCCCTCCACTTT. The gene calls are TRBV4-1 and TRBJ1-6; 7 bases align to TRBD1. In germline, CDR1 is MGHRA, CDR2 YSYEKL. The CDR3 totals 18 residues. Trimming took 1 base from V and 7 from J; bases not matched to a gene: 13.

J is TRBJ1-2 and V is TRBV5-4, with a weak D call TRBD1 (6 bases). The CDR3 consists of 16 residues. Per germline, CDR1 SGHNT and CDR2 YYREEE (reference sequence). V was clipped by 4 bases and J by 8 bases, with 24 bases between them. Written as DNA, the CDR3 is TGTGCCAGCAGCCTGGATCTAGAGACAGGCCATAGGGGCTACACCTTC. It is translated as CASSLDLETGHRGYTF.

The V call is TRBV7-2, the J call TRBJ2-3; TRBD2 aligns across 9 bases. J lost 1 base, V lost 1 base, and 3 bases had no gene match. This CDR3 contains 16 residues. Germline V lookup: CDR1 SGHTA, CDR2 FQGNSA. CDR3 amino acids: CASSLDGGGGTDTQYF. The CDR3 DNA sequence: TGTGCCAGCAGCTTAGATGGCGGGGGGGGCACAGATACGCAGTATTTT.

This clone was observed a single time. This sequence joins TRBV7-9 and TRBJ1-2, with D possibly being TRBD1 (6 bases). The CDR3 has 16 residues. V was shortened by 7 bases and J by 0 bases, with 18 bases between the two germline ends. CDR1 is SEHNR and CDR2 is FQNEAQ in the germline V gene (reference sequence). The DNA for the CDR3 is TGTGCCAGCACCCGAGGAGCAGGGGAAGCTAACTATGGCTACACCTTC. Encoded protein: CASTRGAGEANYGYTF.

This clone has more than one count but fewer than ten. Written as DNA, the CDR3 is TGCGCCAGCAGCTTTCAGGACAGGGACGGCTACACCTTC. Its protein is CASSFQDRDGYTF. The chain couples TRBV5-1 to TRBJ1-2; 8 positions agree with TRBD1. This CDR3 is built from 13 residues. With 2 bases clipped from V and 8 bases from J, the junction kept 5 bases outside the gene matches. The germline CDR1 and CDR2 sequences are SGHRS and YFSETQ.

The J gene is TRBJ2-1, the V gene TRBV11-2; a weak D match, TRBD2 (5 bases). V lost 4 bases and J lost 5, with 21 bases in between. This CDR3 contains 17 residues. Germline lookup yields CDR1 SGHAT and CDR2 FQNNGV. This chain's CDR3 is CASSSSGYGVGNNEQFF. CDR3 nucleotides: TGTGCCAGCAGCTCGAGTGGTTATGGAGTCGGGAACAATGAGCAGTTCTTC.

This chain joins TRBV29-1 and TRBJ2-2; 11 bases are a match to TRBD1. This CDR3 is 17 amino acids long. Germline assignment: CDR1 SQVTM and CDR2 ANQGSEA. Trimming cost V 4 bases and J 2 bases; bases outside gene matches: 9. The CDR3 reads CSVGTGGRVANTGELFF. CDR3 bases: TGCAGCGTTGGGACAGGGGGCAGGGTAGCTAACACCGGGGAGCTGTTTTTT.

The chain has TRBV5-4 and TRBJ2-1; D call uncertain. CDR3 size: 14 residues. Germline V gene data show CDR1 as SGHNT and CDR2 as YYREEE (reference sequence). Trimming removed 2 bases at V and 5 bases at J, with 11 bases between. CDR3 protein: CASSFRSEDNEQFF. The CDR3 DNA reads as TGTGCCAGCAGCTTCCGGTCCGAGGACAATGAGCAGTTCTTC.

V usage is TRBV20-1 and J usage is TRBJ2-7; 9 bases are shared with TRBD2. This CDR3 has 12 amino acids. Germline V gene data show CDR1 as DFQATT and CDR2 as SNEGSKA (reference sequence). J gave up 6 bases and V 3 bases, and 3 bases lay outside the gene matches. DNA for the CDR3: TGCAGTGCTAGTAGCGGGGGTGGCGAGCAGTACGTC. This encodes CSASSGGGEQYV.

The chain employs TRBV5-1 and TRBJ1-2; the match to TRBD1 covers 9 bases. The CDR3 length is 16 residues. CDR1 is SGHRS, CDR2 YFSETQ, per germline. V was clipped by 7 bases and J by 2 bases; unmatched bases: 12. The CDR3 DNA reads TGCGCCAGCGCCCCCGGGACAGGGTTGGAGAACTATGGCTACACCTTC. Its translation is CASAPGTGLENYGYTF.

The CDR3 sequence: CAYWDLPTQYF. The DNA for the CDR3 is TGTGCCTACTGGGACTTGCCTACGCAGTATTTT. The chain employs TRBV5-4 and TRBJ2-3; TRBD2 is a possible D gene (6 bases). V gave up 10 bases and J gave up 8 bases, with 14 bases separating them. The germline V gene encodes CDR1 SGHNT and CDR2 YYREEE (reference sequence). This CDR3 has 11 amino acids.

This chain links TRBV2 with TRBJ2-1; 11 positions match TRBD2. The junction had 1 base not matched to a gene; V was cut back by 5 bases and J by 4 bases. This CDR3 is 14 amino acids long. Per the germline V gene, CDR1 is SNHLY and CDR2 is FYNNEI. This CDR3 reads CASSSSGGYNEQFF. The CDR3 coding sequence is TGTGCCAGCAGTTCTAGCGGGGGGTACAATGAGCAGTTCTTC.

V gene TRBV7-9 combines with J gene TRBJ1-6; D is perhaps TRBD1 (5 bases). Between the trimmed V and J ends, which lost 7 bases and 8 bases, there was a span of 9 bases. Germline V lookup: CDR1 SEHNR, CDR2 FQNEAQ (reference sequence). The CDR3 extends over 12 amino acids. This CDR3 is CASTAGHSPLHF. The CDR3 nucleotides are TGTGCCAGCACCGCAGGGCATTCACCCCTCCACTTT.

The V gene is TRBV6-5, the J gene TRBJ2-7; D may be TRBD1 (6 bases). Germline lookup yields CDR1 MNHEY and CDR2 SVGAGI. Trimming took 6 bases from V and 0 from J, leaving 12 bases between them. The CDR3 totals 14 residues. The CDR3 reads CASSKNRDSYEQYF. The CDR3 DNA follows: TGTGCCAGCAGCAAAAACAGGGACTCCTACGAGCAGTACTTC.

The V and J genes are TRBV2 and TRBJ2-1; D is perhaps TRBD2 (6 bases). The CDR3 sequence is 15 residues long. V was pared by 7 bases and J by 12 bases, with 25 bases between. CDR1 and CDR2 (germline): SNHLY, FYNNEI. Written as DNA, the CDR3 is TGTGCCAGCAAGGAGGTGGACGGACTATTTTTGGGGCAGTTCTTC. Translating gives CASKEVDGLFLGQFF.

In DNA form, the CDR3 reads TGCGCCAGCGAAGGACAGATGAGCTCCTATAATTCACCCCTCCACTTT. Translating gives CASEGQMSSYNSPLHF. This chain connects TRBV10-2 to TRBJ1-6, with D possibly being TRBD1 (6 bases). V was clipped by 8 bases and J by 0 bases, with 14 bases between them. Per germline, CDR1 WSHSY and CDR2 SAAADI. The CDR3 spans 16 residues.

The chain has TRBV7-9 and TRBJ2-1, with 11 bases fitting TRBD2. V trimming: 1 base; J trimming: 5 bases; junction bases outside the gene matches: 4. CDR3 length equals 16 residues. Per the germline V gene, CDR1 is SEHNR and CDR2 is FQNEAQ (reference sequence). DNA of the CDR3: TGTGCCAGCAGCTTAGTCCCTAGCGGGGGGCACAATGAGCAGTTCTTC. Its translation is CASSLVPSGGHNEQFF. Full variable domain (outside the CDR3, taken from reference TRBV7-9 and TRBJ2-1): DTGVSQNPRHKITKRGQNVTFRCDPISEHNRLYWYRQTLGQGPEFLTYFQNEAQLEKSRLLSDRFSAERPKGSFSTLEIQRTEQGDSAMYLCASSLVPSGGHNEQFFGPGTRLTVL.

The CDR3 DNA reads TGCGCCAGCAGCTTTCTGGGCTCGCAAGAGACCCAGTACTTC. This codes for CASSFLGSQETQYF. The chain recombines TRBV5-1 with TRBJ2-5; D is ambiguous. The CDR3 is 14 residues long. Germline V gives CDR1 SGHRS, CDR2 YFSETQ. V dropped 2 bases and J dropped 2 bases, with 10 bases sitting between them.

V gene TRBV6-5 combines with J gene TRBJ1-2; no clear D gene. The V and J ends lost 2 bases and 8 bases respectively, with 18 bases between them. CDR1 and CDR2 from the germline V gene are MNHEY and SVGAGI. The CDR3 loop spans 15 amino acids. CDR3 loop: CASSYRNPVLFGYTF. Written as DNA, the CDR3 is TGTGCCAGCAGTTACCGAAACCCAGTGCTGTTCGGCTACACCTTC.

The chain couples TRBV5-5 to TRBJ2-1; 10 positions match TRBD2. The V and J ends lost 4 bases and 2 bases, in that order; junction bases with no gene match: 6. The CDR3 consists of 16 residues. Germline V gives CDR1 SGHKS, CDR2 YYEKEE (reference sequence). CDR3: CASSSSGGFPYNEQFF. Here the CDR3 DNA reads TGTGCCAGCAGCAGTAGCGGGGGGTTTCCCTACAATGAGCAGTTCTTC.

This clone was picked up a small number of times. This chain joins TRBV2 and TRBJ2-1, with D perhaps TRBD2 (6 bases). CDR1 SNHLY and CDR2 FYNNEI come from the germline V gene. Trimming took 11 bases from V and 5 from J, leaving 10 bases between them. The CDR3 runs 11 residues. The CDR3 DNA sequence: TGTGCCTTTGCGGGGAACAATGAGCAGTTCTTC. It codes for CAFAGNNEQFF. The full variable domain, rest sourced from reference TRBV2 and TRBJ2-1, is EPEVTQTPSHQVTQMGQEVILRCVPISNHLYFYWYRQILGQKVEFLVSFYNNEISEKSEIFDDQFSVERPDGSNFTLKIRSTKLEDSAMYFCAFAGNNEQFFGPGTRLTVL.

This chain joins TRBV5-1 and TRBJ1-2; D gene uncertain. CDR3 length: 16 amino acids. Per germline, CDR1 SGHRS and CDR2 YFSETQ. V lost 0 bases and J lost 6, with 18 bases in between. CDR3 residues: CASSLAGSASRDGYTF. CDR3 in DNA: TGCGCCAGCAGCTTGGCCGGTAGCGCCTCAAGGGATGGCTACACCTTC.

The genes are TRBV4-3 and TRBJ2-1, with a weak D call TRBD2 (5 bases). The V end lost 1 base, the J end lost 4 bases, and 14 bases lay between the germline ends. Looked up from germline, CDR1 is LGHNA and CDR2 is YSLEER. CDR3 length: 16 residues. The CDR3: CASSQGSQRPYNEQFF. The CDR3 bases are TGCGCCAGCAGCCAAGGGTCCCAGCGGCCTTACAATGAGCAGTTCTTC.

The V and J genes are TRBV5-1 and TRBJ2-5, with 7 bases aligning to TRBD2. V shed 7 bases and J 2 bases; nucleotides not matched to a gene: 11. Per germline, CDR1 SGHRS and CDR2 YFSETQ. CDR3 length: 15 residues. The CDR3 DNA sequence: TGCGCCAGCGTCGACGGGACTACCATACAAGAGACCCAGTACTTC. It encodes CASVDGTTIQETQYF.

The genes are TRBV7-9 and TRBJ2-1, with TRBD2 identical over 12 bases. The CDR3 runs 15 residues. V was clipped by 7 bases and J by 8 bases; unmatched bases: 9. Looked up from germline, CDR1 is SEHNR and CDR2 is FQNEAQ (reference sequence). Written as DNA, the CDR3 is TGTGCCAGCATCGGGCCTAGCGGGGGGGCCGATGAGCAGTTCTTC. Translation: CASIGPSGGADEQFF. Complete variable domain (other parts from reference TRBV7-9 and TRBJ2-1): DTGVSQNPRHKITKRGQNVTFRCDPISEHNRLYWYRQTLGQGPEFLTYFQNEAQLEKSRLLSDRFSAERPKGSFSTLEIQRTEQGDSAMYLCASIGPSGGADEQFFGPGTRLTVL.

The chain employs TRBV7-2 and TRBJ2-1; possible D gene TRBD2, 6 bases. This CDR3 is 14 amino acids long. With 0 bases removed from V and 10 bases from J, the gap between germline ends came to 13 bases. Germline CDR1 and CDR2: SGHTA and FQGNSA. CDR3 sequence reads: CASSLALASWEQFF. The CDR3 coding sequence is TGTGCCAGCAGCTTAGCACTAGCTTCCTGGGAGCAGTTCTTC. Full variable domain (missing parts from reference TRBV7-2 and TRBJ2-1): GAGVSQSPSNKVTEKGKDVELRCDPISGHTALYWYRQSLGQGLEFLIYFQGNSAPDKSGLPSDRFSAERTGGSVSTLTIQRTQQEDSAVYLCASSLALASWEQFFGPGTRLTVL.

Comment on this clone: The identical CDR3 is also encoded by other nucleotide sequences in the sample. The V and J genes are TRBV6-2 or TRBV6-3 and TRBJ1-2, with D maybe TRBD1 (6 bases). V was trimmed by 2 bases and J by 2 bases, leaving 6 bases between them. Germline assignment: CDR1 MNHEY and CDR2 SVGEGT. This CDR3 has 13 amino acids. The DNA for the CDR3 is TGTGCCAGCAGTTACCAGGGGAACTATGGCTACACCTTC. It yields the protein CASSYQGNYGYTF.

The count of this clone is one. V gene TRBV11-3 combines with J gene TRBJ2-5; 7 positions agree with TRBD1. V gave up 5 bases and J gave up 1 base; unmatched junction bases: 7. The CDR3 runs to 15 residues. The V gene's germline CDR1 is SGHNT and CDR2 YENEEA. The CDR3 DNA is TGTGCCAGCAGCCAGGGGGAAGTCGCCCAAGAGACCCAGTACTTC. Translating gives CASSQGEVAQETQYF.

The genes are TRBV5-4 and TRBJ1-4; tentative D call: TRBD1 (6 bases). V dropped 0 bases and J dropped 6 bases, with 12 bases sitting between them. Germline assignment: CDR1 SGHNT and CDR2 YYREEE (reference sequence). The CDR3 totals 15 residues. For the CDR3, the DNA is TGTGCCAGCAGCTTGGCCGGACAGCAGGATGAAAAACTGTTTTTT. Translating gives CASSLAGQQDEKLFF.

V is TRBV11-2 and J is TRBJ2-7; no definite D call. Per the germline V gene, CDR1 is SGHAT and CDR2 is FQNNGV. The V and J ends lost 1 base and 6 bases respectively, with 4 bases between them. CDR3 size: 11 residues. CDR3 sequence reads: CASSLVGEQYF. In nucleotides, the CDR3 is TGTGCCAGCAGCTTAGTCGGCGAGCAGTACTTC.

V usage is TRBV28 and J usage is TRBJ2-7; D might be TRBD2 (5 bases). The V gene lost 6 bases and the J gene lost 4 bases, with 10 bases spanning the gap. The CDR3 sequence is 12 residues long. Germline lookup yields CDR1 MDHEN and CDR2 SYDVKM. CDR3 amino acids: CASSRGGYEQYF. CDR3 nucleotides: TGTGCCAGCAGCCGAGGCGGGTACGAGCAGTACTTC.